One sample yielded the 19 T cell receptor beta chains listed below, sequenced in a study of blood T cell repertoires in COVID-19. Sequencing was performed with immunoSEQ multiplex PCR; in TCRdb, only in-frame clones are kept and a portion is missing. The sample has about 460,000 clones, about 88% seen once; the top ten hold 6.5% to 8.5%. Sequenced input: PBMCs or T cells enriched from blood (not recorded which). All receptors come from an older woman who had recovered from COVID-19.

About this clone: Other DNA sequences from this sample encode an identical CDR3 as well. The chain carries TRBV5-1 and TRBJ1-1; 10 bases line up with TRBD1. Looked up from germline, CDR1 is SGHRS and CDR2 is YFSETQ. The J segment lost 4 bases and the V segment lost 4 bases, leaving 7 bases of the junction unmatched. The CDR3 spans 15 residues. CDR3 residues: CASSTQTGGGTEAFF. CDR3 sequence (DNA): TGCGCCAGCAGCACACAGACAGGGGGCGGCACTGAAGCTTTCTTT.

The rearrangement joins TRBV10-1 to TRBJ2-1, with TRBD1 matching 9 bases. The CDR3 runs to 13 residues. From germline, CDR1 is WNHNN and CDR2 SYGVQD (reference sequence). The V and J ends lost 4 bases and 14 bases, in that order; junction bases with no gene match: 9. As DNA, the CDR3 is TGCGCCAGCAGTGGGTCCAGACAGGGGGAAAAGTTCTTC. Translating it yields CASSGSRQGEKFF.

The chain couples TRBV7-9 to TRBJ1-1; weak D call: TRBD1 (6 bases). Per the germline V gene, CDR1 is SEHNR and CDR2 is FQNEAQ (reference sequence). The CDR3 has 14 residues. V lost 4 bases to trimming and J lost 4 bases, with 13 bases between them. CDR3 sequence (DNA): TGTGCCAGCAGCTCCCTCCAGGGGTCCACTGAAGCTTTCTTT. This codes for CASSSLQGSTEAFF.

This chain links TRBV29-1 with TRBJ2-7; the match to TRBD1 covers 11 bases. The CDR3 is 15 residues long. The junction had 8 bases not matched to a gene; V was cut back by 5 bases and J by 2 bases. Germline CDR1 and CDR2: SQVTM and ANQGSEA. The CDR3 DNA reads as TGCAGCGTTACGGGGATGGACAGGGGGCCCTACGAGCAGTACTTC. It encodes CSVTGMDRGPYEQYF.

The chain carries TRBV2 and TRBJ2-7; D is ambiguous. Per the germline V gene, CDR1 is SNHLY and CDR2 is FYNNEI. The CDR3 loop spans 12 amino acids. V lost 6 bases to trimming and J lost 4 bases, with 10 bases between them. The CDR3 DNA is TGTGCCAGCAGCGAACAGTCGTACGAGCAGTACGTC. It yields the protein CASSEQSYEQYV.

V usage is TRBV18 and J usage is TRBJ1-6; D remains unclear. The V gene's germline CDR1 is KGHSH and CDR2 LQKENI. The CDR3 has 14 residues. Between the trimmed V and J ends, which lost 3 bases and 7 bases, there was a span of 10 bases. The CDR3 here is CASSPATENSPLHF. The CDR3 DNA reads TGTGCCAGCTCACCTGCGACGGAGAATTCACCCCTCCACTTT.

The genes are TRBV7-9 and TRBJ2-3; D is unclear. Trimming shortened V by 3 bases and J by 1 base, and 11 bases separated the two germline ends. Per the germline V gene, CDR1 is SEHNR and CDR2 is FQNEAQ (reference sequence). The CDR3 loop spans 15 amino acids. CDR3 region: CASSFRAGGTDTQYF. The CDR3 DNA is TGTGCCAGCAGCTTTCGAGCAGGCGGCACAGATACGCAGTATTTT.

With respect to this clone: Within the sample, other DNA sequences also encode this same CDR3. The V call is TRBV2, the J call TRBJ1-2; D might be TRBD1 (6 bases). V was shortened by 3 bases and J by 3 bases, with 8 bases between the two germline ends. The CDR3 has 13 amino acids. From germline, CDR1 is SNHLY and CDR2 FYNNEI. CDR3 nucleotide sequence: TGTGCCAGCAGTGAGGACAGAGACTATGGCTACACCTTC. Translation: CASSEDRDYGYTF.

The CDR3 nucleotides read TGCGCCAGCAGCTTGAGCCTAGCGGGGGGACAAGAGACCCAGTACTTC. Translated: CASSLSLAGGQETQYF. The chain recombines TRBV5-1 with TRBJ2-5; 11 bases fit TRBD2. With 1 base clipped from V and 2 bases from J, the junction kept 4 bases outside the gene matches. Germline CDR1 reads SGHRS; CDR2 reads YFSETQ. The CDR3 totals 16 residues.

Here the CDR3 reads CAWSLGDRPDTQYF. CDR3 DNA sequence: TGTGCCTGGAGTCTGGGCGATAGACCAGATACGCAGTATTTT. The chain recombines TRBV30 with TRBJ2-3, with no clear D. This CDR3 region has 14 residues. Per the germline V gene, CDR1 is GTSNPN and CDR2 is SVGIG (reference sequence). V was clipped by 2 bases and J by 4 bases, with 13 bases between them. The full variable domain, rest sourced from reference TRBV30 and TRBJ2-3, is SQTIHQWPATLVQPVGSPLSLECTVEGTSNPNLYWYRQAAGRGLQLLFYSVGIGQISSEVPQNLSASRPQDRQFILSSKKLLLSDSGFYLCAWSLGDRPDTQYFGPGTRLTVL.

The chain is built from TRBV24-1 and TRBJ2-7, with D maybe TRBD1 (6 bases). The CDR3 has 13 amino acids. The germline V gene has CDR1 KGHDR and CDR2 SFDVKD. The CDR3 DNA follows: TGTGCGACGTGTACAGGGAGCTGTCGGGAGCAGTACTTC. Its translation is CATCTGSCREQYF.

The chain links TRBV27 to TRBJ1-4; D possibly corresponds to TRBD1 (5 bases). Looked up from germline, CDR1 is MNHEY and CDR2 is SMNVEV (reference sequence). V was shortened by 6 bases and J by 5 bases, with 19 bases between the two germline ends. The CDR3 runs 16 residues. As DNA, the CDR3 is TGTGCCAGCAGACGTGATACGGGGGGAGTGAATGAAAAACTGTTTTTT. It translates to CASRRDTGGVNEKLFF.

The genes are TRBV19 and TRBJ1-5, with 7 bases that match TRBD1. Germline trimming cut 6 bases from V and 4 bases from J; bases unmatched to any gene: 9. The CDR3 spans 15 residues. Germline assignment: CDR1 LNHDA and CDR2 SQIVND (reference sequence). The CDR3 sequence is CASSFRGKVNQPQHF. The CDR3 nucleotides are TGTGCCAGTAGCTTCAGGGGGAAAGTGAATCAGCCCCAGCATTTT.

This clone was found once. The chain employs TRBV10-2 and TRBJ2-7; TRBD1 agrees at 8 bases. Germline trimming cut 6 bases from V and 3 bases from J; bases unmatched to any gene: 10. Germline CDR1 is WSHSY and CDR2 is SAAADI. This CDR3 comprises 15 residues. CDR3 region: CASRPRDRTYYEQYV. DNA of the CDR3: TGCGCCAGCAGACCCCGGGACAGGACCTACTACGAGCAGTACGTC.

The genes are TRBV5-1 and TRBJ1-1; the D gene is possibly TRBD1 (6 bases). The germline gives CDR1 SGHRS, CDR2 YFSETQ. CDR3 size: 13 residues. V gave up 7 bases and J gave up 6 bases, with 16 bases separating them. This CDR3 reads CASSRGQGAEAFF. CDR3 DNA sequence: TGCGCCAGCTCCCGGGGACAAGGGGCTGAAGCTTTCTTT.

The rearrangement links TRBV14 to TRBJ1-2, with TRBD1 identical over 8 bases. Germline lookup yields CDR1 SGHDN and CDR2 FVKESK. With V trimmed by 3 bases and J by 8 bases, 8 bases remained unmatched. The CDR3 extends over 14 amino acids. The CDR3 DNA follows: TGTGCCAGCAGCCAGACGACAGGGGCTCGAGGCTACACCTTC. Translated: CASSQTTGARGYTF.

CDR3 nucleotides: TGTGCCAGCAGCTTAGATCCAGGAATGAACACTGAAGCTTTCTTT. Its protein product is CASSLDPGMNTEAFF. V is TRBV7-6 and J is TRBJ1-1; no reliable D call. Germline V gene lookup returns CDR1 SGHVS and CDR2 FNYEAQ. The length of the CDR3 is 15 residues. Trimming pared 1 base from V and 0 bases from J, leaving 9 bases between. Complete variable domain (other parts from reference TRBV7-6 and TRBJ1-1): GAGVSQSPRYKVTKRGQDVALRCDPISGHVSLYWYRQALGQGPEFLTYFNYEAQQDKSGLPNDRFSAERPEGSISTLTIQRTEQRDSAMYRCASSLDPGMNTEAFFGQGTRLTVV.

J is TRBJ1-4 and V is TRBV7-9; 7 nucleotides align to TRBD1. This CDR3 comprises 14 residues. Germline CDR1 reads SEHNR; CDR2 reads FQNEAQ (reference sequence). V lost 0 bases to trimming and J lost 7 bases; unmatched junction nucleotides: 2. The DNA for the CDR3 is TGTGCCAGCAGCTTAGCACAGGGGAGTGAAAAACTGTTTTTT. Translating it yields CASSLAQGSEKLFF.

This sequence joins TRBV11-2 and TRBJ2-1, with 11 bases matching TRBD1. This CDR3 is 17 amino acids long. Trimming at V came to 5 bases and at J to 4 bases, leaving 10 bases not matched to a gene. Germline V lookup: CDR1 SGHAT, CDR2 FQNNGV. CDR3 sequence: CASSPLGGTGGYNEQFF. The CDR3 DNA reads TGTGCCAGCAGCCCCCTCGGGGGGACAGGGGGTTACAATGAGCAGTTCTTC.